This entry lists 19 T cell receptor beta chains sequenced from one sample in a study of T cells in Graves' hyperthyroidism and ophthalmopathy. From RNA transcripts, TCR beta CDR3 regions were amplified. Initially, a first-round RT-PCR of the TCR CDR3 employed the HTBI primer set. One entry per CDR3 protein, called by TCRdb with MiXCR from the multiplex PCR reads. The sample yields 600,000 to 700,000 distinct CDR3 sequences, less than 45% seen once. The sample taken for sequencing was peripheral blood or thyroid tissue (not recorded which). The receptors originated from an adult man with Graves' disease, either hyperthyroidism or ophthalmopathy (not recorded which).

CDR3 bases: TGTGCCACCAGTGATTTAGGAGGGTCGGGAGATACGCAGTATTTT. Protein sequence: CATSDLGGSGDTQYF. V and J are TRBV24-1 and TRBJ2-3; D perhaps matches TRBD2 (6 bases). CDR3 length: 15 residues. Germline V gene data show CDR1 as KGHDR and CDR2 as SFDVKD. Trimming left V 1 base short and J 5 bases short, with 12 bases between.

The rearrangement links TRBV29-1 to TRBJ1-1; weak D call: TRBD1 (5 bases). The CDR3 is made up of 14 amino acids. V shed 3 bases and J shed 2 bases, with 13 bases lying between them. Looked up from germline, CDR1 is SQVTM and CDR2 is ANQGSEA. The DNA of the CDR3 is TGCAGCGTTGATGAGGGCCAGGGAAACACTGAAGCTTTCTTT. Its translation: CSVDEGQGNTEAFF.

V and J are TRBV7-9 and TRBJ1-5, with 10 bases fitting TRBD1. The CDR3 length is 16 residues. Germline CDR1 and CDR2: SEHNR and FQNEAQ (reference sequence). Trimming cost V 4 bases and J 5 bases; bases outside gene matches: 8. This CDR3 is CASSSGTGVGDQPQHF. The CDR3 DNA is TGTGCCAGCAGCTCCGGGACAGGGGTTGGGGATCAGCCCCAGCATTTT.

Note on this clonotype: A much larger clone lies a single base off, so this may be a read error. The chain couples TRBV9 to TRBJ1-1; no reliable D call. CDR3 size: 14 residues. The V gene's germline CDR1 is SGDLS and CDR2 YYNGEE. CDR3 nucleotide sequence: TGTGCCAGCGGCGTAGTCGGCGCGTACACTGAAGCTTTCTTT. Translating it yields CASGVVGAYTEAFF. Based on the CDR3 plus reference TRBV9 and TRBJ1-1, the full variable domain is DSGVTQTPKHLITATGQRVTLRCSPRSGDLSVYWYQQSLDQGLQFLIQYYNGEERAKGNILERFSAQQFPDLHSELNLSSLELGDSALYFCASGVVGAYTEAFFGQGTRLTVV.

This clonotype has just a few counts. The chain recombines TRBV24-1 with TRBJ2-3, with a tentative D call TRBD2 (6 bases). This CDR3 is built from 15 residues. V gave up 7 bases and J gave up 1 base, with 14 bases separating them. Germline CDR1 and CDR2: KGHDR and SFDVKD. The CDR3 DNA sequence: TGTGCCACCAGCTCGAGGGAGGACGGCACAGATACGCAGTATTTT. It is translated as CATSSREDGTDTQYF.

At least ten counts were recorded for this clonotype. The rearrangement joins TRBV10-2 to TRBJ1-6; D is uncertain. V gave up 2 bases and J gave up 14 bases, with 10 bases separating them. CDR1 and CDR2 from the germline V gene are WSHSY and SAAADI. The CDR3 spans 12 residues. CDR3 loop: CASSETAFTLHF. The CDR3 DNA follows: TGCGCCAGCAGTGAGACAGCCTTTACCCTCCACTTT.

The rearrangement links TRBV28 to TRBJ1-5; D is perhaps TRBD1 (5 bases). Trimming pared 5 bases from V and 4 bases from J, leaving 12 bases between. The germline V gene encodes CDR1 MDHEN and CDR2 SYDVKM. The CDR3 length is 14 residues. Here the CDR3 reads CASSDGTPNQPQHF. DNA for the CDR3: TGTGCCAGCAGTGACGGGACGCCGAATCAGCCCCAGCATTTT.

The CDR3 sequence is CASSFQGAYSGNTIYF. CDR3 in DNA: TGTGCCAGCAGCTTCCAGGGGGCCTACTCTGGAAACACCATATATTTT. The chain is built from TRBV7-9 and TRBJ1-3, with 8 bases matching TRBD1. J gave up 0 bases and V 3 bases, and 4 bases lay outside the gene matches. The CDR3 has 16 residues. From germline, CDR1 is SEHNR and CDR2 FQNEAQ (reference sequence).

As DNA, the CDR3 is TGCAGTGCTATTAGGGCAGGGCGGAATAGCAATCAGCCCCAGCATTTT. Amino acid sequence: CSAIRAGRNSNQPQHF. The rearrangement links TRBV20-1 to TRBJ1-5, with D possibly matching TRBD1 (5 bases). Germline assignment: CDR1 DFQATT and CDR2 SNEGSKA (reference sequence). The V end was cut by 4 bases, the J end by 0 bases, with 16 bases between. This CDR3 contains 16 residues.

This chain joins TRBV9 and TRBJ2-2; no reliable D call. The CDR3 runs to 16 residues. Germline CDR1 SGDLS, CDR2 YYNGEE. V was trimmed by 5 bases and J by 1 base, leaving 15 bases between them. CDR3 protein: CASSASYRGNTGELFF. CDR3 nucleotide sequence: TGTGCCAGCAGTGCTAGTTACCGAGGGAACACCGGGGAGCTGTTTTTT.

The chain links TRBV6-5 to TRBJ2-5; TRBD2 aligns across 12 bases. CDR1 is MNHEY, CDR2 SVGAGI, per germline. Trimming removed 6 bases from V and 4 bases from J; junction bases left unmatched: 12. The CDR3 totals 17 residues. The CDR3 sequence: CASRPRLAGVAGETQYF. CDR3 nucleotide sequence: TGTGCCAGCAGGCCCCGACTAGCGGGAGTAGCGGGAGAGACCCAGTACTTC.

V is TRBV15 and J is TRBJ2-5; D is undetermined. With the DNA end fitting TRBJ2-1 better, the J assignment may be wrong. Per germline, CDR1 LNHNV and CDR2 YYDKDF (reference sequence). The CDR3 has 13 residues. For the CDR3, the DNA is TGTGCCACCAGCGGGTCGGAGCTTGGTGAGCAGTTCTTC. As protein: CATSGSELGEQFF.

The table lists this clonotype with a few counts. The V call is TRBV7-6, the J call TRBJ2-7, with a possible D match to TRBD1 (5 bases). CDR3 length: 15 amino acids. The ends were cut back, 4 bases at V and 3 bases at J, with 16 bases in the middle. CDR1 is SGHVS, CDR2 FNYEAQ, per germline. The CDR3 region is CASSSQATASYEQYF. The CDR3 DNA sequence: TGTGCCAGCAGCTCACAGGCGACGGCGAGCTACGAGCAGTACTTC.

The rearrangement uses TRBV9 and TRBJ1-3; D unresolved. CDR1 is SGDLS and CDR2 is YYNGEE in the germline V gene. CDR3 length: 17 amino acids. Trimming took 4 bases from V and 0 from J, leaving 17 bases between them. Here the CDR3 reads CASSPLVVQGSGNTIYF. CDR3 bases: TGTGCCAGCAGCCCACTGGTAGTACAAGGCTCTGGAAACACCATATATTTT.

A remark on this clonotype: Being one base from a much bigger clone, this may be a read error. The chain couples TRBV10-2 to TRBJ1-3; no reliable D call. There are 16 residues in the CDR3. In germline, CDR1 is WSHSY, CDR2 SAAADI. The germline V and J ends were trimmed by 3 bases and 4 bases, with 16 bases remaining between them. Here the CDR3 reads CASSDTPGPVGNTIYF. The CDR3 DNA reads as TGCGCCAGCAGTGATACACCAGGACCCGTCGGAAACACCATATATTTT.

This clonotype was recorded at least ten times. V usage is TRBV15 and J usage is TRBJ2-7; 9 nucleotides line up with TRBD1. Unmatched junction bases numbered 1, after V lost 4 bases and J lost 3 bases. The CDR3 length is 13 residues. CDR1 is LNHNV and CDR2 is YYDKDF in the germline V gene (reference sequence). The CDR3 protein is CATSKGQGYEQYF. Written as DNA, the CDR3 is TGTGCCACCAGCAAGGGACAGGGCTACGAGCAGTACTTC.

This chain uses TRBV12-3 or TRBV12-4 with TRBJ1-5; no firm D call. CDR3 length: 15 residues. V lost 4 bases to trimming and J lost 7 bases, with 17 bases between them. CDR3 loop: CASSSSPLLAQPQHF. The CDR3 DNA reads as TGTGCCAGCAGTTCCAGCCCCCTCCTGGCCCAGCCCCAGCATTTT.

The chain has TRBV29-1 and TRBJ1-2, with a possible D match to TRBD1 (6 bases). Trimming shortened V by 2 bases and J by 2 bases, and 9 bases separated the two germline ends. Germline CDR1 reads SQVTM; CDR2 reads ANQGSEA. The CDR3 contains 13 residues. The CDR3 DNA is TGCAGCGTTGAACTCCAGGGGAACTATGGCTACACCTTC. Translation gives CSVELQGNYGYTF. Full variable domain (outside the CDR3, taken from reference TRBV29-1 and TRBJ1-2): SAVISQKPSRDICQRGTSLTIQCQVDSQVTMMFWYRQQPGQSLTLIATANQGSEATYESGFVIDKFPISRPNLTFSTLTVSNMSPEDSSIYLCSVELQGNYGYTFGSGTRLTVV.

This clonotype has more than one count but fewer than ten. Without the conserved terminal phenylalanine or tryptophan, this CDR3 likely stems from a read error. V gene TRBV29-1 combines with J gene TRBJ1-2, with D unresolved. The CDR3 extends over 13 amino acids. Germline V lookup: CDR1 SQVTM, CDR2 ANQGSEA. V lost 1 base, J lost 4 bases, and 10 bases lay in between. CDR3 sequence (DNA): TGCAGCGTTGAAGGGGTCCTGCTCTATGGCTACACCCTC. It yields the protein CSVEGVLLYGYTL.